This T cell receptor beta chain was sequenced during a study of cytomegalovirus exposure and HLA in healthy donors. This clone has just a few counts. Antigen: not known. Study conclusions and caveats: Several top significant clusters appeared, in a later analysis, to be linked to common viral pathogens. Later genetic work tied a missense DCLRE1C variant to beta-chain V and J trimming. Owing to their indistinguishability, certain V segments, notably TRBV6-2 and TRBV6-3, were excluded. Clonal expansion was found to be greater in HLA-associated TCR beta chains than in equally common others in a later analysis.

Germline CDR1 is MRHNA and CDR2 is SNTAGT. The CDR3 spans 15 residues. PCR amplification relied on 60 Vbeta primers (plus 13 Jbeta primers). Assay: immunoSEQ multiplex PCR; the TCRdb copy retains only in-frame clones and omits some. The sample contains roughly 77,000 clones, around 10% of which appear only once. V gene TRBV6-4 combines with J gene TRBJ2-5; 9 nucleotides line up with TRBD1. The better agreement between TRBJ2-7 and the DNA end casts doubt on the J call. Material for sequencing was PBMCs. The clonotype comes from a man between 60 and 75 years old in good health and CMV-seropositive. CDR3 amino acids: CASSDSGTGLDEQYF. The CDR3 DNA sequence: TGTGCCAGCAGTGACTCAGGGACAGGGTTGGACGAGCAGTACTTC.